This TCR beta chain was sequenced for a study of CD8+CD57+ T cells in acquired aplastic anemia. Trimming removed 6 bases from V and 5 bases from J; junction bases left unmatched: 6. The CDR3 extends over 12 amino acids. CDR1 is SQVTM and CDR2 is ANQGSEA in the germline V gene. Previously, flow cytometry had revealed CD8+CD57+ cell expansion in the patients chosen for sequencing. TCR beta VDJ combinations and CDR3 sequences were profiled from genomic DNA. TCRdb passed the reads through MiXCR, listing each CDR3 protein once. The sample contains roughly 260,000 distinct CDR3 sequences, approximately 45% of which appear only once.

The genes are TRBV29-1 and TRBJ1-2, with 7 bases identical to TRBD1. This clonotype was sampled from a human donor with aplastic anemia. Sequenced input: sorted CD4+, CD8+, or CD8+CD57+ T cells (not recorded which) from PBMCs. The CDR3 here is CSVATGRYGYTF. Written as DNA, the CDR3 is TGCAGCGTGGCGACAGGGCGGTATGGCTACACCTTC.